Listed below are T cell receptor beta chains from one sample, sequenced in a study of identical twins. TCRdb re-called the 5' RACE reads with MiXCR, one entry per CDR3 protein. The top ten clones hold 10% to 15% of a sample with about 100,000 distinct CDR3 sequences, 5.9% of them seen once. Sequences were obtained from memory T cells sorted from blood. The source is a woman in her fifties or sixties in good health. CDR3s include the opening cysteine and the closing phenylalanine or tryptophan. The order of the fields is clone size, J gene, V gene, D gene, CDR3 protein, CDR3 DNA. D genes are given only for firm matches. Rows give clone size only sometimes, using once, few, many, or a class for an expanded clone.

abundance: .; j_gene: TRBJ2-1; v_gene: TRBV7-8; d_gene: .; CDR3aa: CASSFGLSNEQFF; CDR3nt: TGTGCCAGCAGCTTTGGGCTAAGCAATGAGCAGTTCTTC
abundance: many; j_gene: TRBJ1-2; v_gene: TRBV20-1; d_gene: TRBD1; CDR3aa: CSARQGQAPTFGGYTF; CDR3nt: TGCAGTGCTAGACAGGGACAGGCCCCTACATTTGGTGGCTACACCTTC
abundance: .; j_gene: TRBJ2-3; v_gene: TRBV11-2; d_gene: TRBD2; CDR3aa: CASSPERGQWGDTQYF; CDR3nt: TGTGCCAGCAGCCCCGAGCGGGGGCAGTGGGGAGATACGCAGTATTTT
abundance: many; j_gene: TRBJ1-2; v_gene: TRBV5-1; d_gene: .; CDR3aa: CASSLEQGANYGYTF; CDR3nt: TGCGCCAGCAGCTTGGAACAGGGAGCTAACTATGGCTACACCTTC
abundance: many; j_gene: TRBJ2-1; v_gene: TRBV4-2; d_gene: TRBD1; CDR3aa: CASSQHPPGQGGNEQFF; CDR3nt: TGTGCCAGCAGCCAACATCCTCCAGGACAGGGTGGCAATGAGCAGTTCTTC
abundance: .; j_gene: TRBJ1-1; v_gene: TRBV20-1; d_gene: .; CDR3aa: CSATMGEEAFF; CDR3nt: TGCAGTGCCACTATGGGGGAAGAAGCTTTCTTT
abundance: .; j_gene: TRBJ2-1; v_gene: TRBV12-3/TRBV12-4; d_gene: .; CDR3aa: CASSLGRDSYNEQFF; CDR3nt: TGTGCCAGCAGTTTAGGGCGGGACTCCTACAATGAGCAGTTCTTC
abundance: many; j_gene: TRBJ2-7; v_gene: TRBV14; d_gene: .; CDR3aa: CASSNAGYEQYF; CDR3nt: TGTGCCAGCAGCAATGCAGGGTACGAGCAGTACTTC
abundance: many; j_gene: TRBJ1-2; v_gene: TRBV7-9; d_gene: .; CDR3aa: CASSLAQAWGYTF; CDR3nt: TGTGCCAGCAGCTTAGCGCAGGCGTGGGGCTACACCTTC
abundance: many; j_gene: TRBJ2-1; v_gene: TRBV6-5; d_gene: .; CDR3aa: CASREGVNEQFF; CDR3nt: TGTGCCAGCAGGGAAGGGGTCAATGAGCAGTTCTTC
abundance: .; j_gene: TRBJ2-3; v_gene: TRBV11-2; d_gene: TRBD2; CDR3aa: CASSRGLAGHVRQDTQYF; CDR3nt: TGTGCCAGCAGCCGTGGACTAGCGGGACACGTACGTCAGGATACGCAGTATTTT
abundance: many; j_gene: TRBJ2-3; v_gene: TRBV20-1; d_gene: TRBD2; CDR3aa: CSARDPDAGRADTQYF; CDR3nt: TGCAGTGCTAGAGATCCCGACGCGGGGAGGGCAGATACGCAGTATTTT
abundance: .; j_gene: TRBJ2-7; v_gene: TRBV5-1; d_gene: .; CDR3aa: CASSARVEEQYF; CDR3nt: TGCGCCAGCAGCGCCAGGGTGGAAGAGCAGTACTTC
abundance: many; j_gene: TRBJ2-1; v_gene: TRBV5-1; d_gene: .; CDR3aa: CASSLGGVLDEQFF; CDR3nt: TGCGCCAGCAGCTTGGGTGGGGTTTTGGATGAGCAGTTCTTC
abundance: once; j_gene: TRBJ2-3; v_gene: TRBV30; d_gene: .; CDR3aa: CAWSVRRGTDTQYF; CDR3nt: TGTGCCTGGAGTGTACGGCGGGGCACAGATACGCAGTATTTT
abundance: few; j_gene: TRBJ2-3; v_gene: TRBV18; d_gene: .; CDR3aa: CASSLNQGDTQYF; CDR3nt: TGTGCCAGCTCGCTGAACCAGGGAGATACGCAGTATTTT
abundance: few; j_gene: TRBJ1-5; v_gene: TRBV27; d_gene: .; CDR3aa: CASRPGKVLSGNQPQHF; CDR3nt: TGTGCCAGCAGACCGGGGAAGGTCTTGTCGGGCAATCAGCCCCAGCATTTT
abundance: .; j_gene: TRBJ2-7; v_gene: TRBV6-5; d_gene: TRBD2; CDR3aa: CASSYKLTGSGRAYEQYF; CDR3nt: TGTGCCAGCAGTTACAAGCTGACAGGGAGCGGGAGGGCCTACGAGCAGTACTTC
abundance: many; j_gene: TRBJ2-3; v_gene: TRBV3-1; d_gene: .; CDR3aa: CASSQEGADTQYF; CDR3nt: TGTGCCAGCAGCCAAGAGGGGGCAGATACGCAGTATTTT
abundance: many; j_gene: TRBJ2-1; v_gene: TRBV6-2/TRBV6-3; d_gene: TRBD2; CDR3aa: CASSYEVLAGGGNEQFF; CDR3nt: TGTGCCAGCAGTTACGAGGTGCTAGCGGGAGGGGGGAATGAGCAGTTCTTC
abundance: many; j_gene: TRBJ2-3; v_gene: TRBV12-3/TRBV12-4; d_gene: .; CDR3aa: CASSFASTRGDTQYF; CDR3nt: TGTGCCAGCAGTTTTGCGTCCACCCGCGGAGATACGCAGTATTTT
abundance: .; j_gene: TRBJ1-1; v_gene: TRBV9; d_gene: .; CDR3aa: CASSIREMNTEAFF; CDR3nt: TGTGCCAGCAGCATCAGAGAGATGAACACTGAAGCTTTCTTT
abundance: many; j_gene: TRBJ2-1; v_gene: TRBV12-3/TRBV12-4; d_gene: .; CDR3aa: CASSSFVGEQFF; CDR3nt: TGTGCCAGCAGTTCCTTCGTGGGTGAGCAGTTCTTC
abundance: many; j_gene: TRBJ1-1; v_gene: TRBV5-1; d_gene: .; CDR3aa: CASSLDQGGTEAFF; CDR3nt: TGCGCCAGCAGCTTGGACCAGGGCGGCACTGAAGCTTTCTTT
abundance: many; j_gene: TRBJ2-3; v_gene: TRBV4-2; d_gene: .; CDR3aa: CASSQDRTVDTQYF; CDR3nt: TGTGCCAGCAGCCAAGATAGGACCGTCGATACGCAGTATTTT
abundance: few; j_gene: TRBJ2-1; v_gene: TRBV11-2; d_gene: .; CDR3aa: CASSLTREQFF; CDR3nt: TGTGCCAGCAGCTTAACGAGAGAGCAGTTCTTC
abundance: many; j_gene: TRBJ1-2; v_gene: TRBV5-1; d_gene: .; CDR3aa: CASSLAGTGLSYGYTF; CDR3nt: TGCGCCAGCAGCTTGGCGGGTACAGGGCTAAGCTATGGCTACACCTTC
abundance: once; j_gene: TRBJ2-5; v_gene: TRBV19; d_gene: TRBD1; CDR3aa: CASSPGTGGLETQYF; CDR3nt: TGTGCCAGTAGTCCCGGGACAGGGGGACTGGAGACCCAGTACTTC
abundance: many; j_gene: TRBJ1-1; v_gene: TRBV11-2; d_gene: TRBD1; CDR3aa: CASSLGGRGESEAFF; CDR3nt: TGTGCCAGCAGCTTAGGGGGCAGGGGGGAATCTGAAGCTTTCTTT
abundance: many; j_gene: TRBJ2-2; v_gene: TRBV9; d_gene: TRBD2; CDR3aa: CASSESGSLTGELFF; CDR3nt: TGTGCCAGCAGTGAGAGCGGGAGCCTCACCGGGGAGCTGTTTTTT
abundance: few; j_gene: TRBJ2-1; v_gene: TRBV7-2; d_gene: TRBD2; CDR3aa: CASSLVPRGVSTGGRNNEQFF; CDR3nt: TGTGCCAGCAGCTTAGTTCCTCGGGGCGTCTCGACGGGAGGCCGAAACAATGAGCAGTTCTTC
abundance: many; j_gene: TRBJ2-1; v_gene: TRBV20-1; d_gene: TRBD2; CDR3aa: CSASKAGEDEQFF; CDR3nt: TGCAGTGCTTCCAAAGCGGGAGAGGATGAGCAGTTCTTC
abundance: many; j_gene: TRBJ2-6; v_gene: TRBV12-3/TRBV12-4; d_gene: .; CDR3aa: CASSLLISSGANVLTF; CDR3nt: TGTGCCAGCAGTTTATTGATTAGCTCTGGGGCCAACGTCCTGACTTTC
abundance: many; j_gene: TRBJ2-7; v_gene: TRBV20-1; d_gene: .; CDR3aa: CSAMESGEQYF; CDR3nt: TGCAGTGCCATGGAATCGGGCGAGCAGTACTTC
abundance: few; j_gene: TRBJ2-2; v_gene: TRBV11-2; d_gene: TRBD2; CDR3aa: CASSLKAGGTGELFF; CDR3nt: TGTGCCAGCAGCCTAAAAGCGGGAGGCACCGGGGAGCTGTTTTTT
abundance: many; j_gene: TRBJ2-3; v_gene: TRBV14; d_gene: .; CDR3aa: CASSQDRLPSDTQYF; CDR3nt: TGTGCCAGCAGCCAAGATCGCCTTCCATCGGATACGCAGTATTTT
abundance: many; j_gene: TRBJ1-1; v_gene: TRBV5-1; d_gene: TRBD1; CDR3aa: CASSLSGQGLTEAFF; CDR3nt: TGCGCCAGCAGCTTGAGTGGACAGGGGCTCACTGAAGCTTTCTTT
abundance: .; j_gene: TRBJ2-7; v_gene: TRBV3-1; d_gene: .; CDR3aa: CASSQDRGRHYEQYF; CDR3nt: TGTGCCAGCAGCCAAGATAGGGGCAGGCACTACGAGCAGTACTTC
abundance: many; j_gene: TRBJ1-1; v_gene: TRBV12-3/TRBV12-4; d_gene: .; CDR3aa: CASSLPGGRGEAFF; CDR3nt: TGTGCCAGCAGTTTACCGGGGGGCAGAGGTGAAGCTTTCTTT
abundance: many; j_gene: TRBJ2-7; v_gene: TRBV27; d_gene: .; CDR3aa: CASSLDWQTSYEQYF; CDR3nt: TGTGCCAGCAGTTTAGACTGGCAAACTTCCTACGAGCAGTACTTC
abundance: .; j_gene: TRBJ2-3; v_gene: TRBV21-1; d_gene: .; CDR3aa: CASSKSPLGDTQYF; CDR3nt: TGTGCCAGCAGCAAGTCCCCACTAGGAGATACGCAGTATTTT
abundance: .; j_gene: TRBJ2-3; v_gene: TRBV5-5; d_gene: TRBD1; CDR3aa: CASSPGQGSTDTQYF; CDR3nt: TGTGCCAGCAGCCCGGGACAGGGGAGCACAGATACGCAGTATTTT
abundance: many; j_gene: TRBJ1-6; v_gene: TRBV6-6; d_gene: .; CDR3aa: CASSMGTAEPHF; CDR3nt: TGTGCCAGCAGTATGGGGACGGCGGAGCCCCACTTT
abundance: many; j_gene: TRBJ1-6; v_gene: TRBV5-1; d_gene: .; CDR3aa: CASSREGVLHF; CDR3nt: TGCGCCAGCAGCCGGGAGGGGGTCCTCCACTTT
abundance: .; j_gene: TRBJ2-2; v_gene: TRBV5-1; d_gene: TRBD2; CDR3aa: CASSSGLAGTGELFF; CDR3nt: TGCGCCAGCAGCTCCGGACTAGCGGGGACCGGGGAGCTGTTTTTT
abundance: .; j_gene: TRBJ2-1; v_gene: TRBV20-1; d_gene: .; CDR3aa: CSALIGWGEQFF; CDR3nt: TGCAGTGCTCTTATTGGTTGGGGTGAGCAGTTCTTC
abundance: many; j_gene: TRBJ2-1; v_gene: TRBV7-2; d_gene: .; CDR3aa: CASSSVVQNEQFF; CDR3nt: TGTGCCAGCAGCTCCGTAGTACAGAATGAGCAGTTCTTC
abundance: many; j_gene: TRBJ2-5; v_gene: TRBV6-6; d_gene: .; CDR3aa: CASSYNLGKGETQYF; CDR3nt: TGTGCCAGCAGTTACAATTTAGGGAAGGGAGAGACCCAGTACTTC
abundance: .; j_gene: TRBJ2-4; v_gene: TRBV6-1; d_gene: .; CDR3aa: CASSESRVSQGPVKNIQYF; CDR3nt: TGTGCCAGCAGTGAATCCCGGGTTTCGCAGGGGCCAGTCAAAAACATTCAGTACTTC
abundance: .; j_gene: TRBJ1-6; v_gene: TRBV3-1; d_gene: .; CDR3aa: CASSQGPGAGSSPLHF; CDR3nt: TGTGCCAGCAGCCAAGGGCCGGGGGCAGGAAGTTCACCCCTCCACTTT
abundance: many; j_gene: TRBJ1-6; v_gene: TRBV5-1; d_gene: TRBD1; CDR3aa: CASSLDRANSPLHF; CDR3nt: TGCGCCAGCAGCCTCGACAGGGCTAATTCACCCCTCCACTTT
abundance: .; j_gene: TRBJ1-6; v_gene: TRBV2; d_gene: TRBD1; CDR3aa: CASSLRTGNSPLHF; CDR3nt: TGTGCCAGCAGCTTAAGGACAGGGAACTCACCCCTCCACTTT
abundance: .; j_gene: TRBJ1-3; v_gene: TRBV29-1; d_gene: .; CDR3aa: CSGRGNGNTIYF; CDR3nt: TGCAGTGGGAGGGGTAATGGAAACACCATATATTTT
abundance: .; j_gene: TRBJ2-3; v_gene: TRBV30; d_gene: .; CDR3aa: CAWTRKTDTQYF; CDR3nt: TGTGCCTGGACACGGAAGACAGATACGCAGTATTTT
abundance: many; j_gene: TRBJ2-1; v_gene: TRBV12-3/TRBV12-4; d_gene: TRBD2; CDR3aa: CASSFPGLAYGEQFF; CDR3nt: TGTGCCAGCAGTTTTCCGGGACTAGCTTACGGTGAGCAGTTCTTC
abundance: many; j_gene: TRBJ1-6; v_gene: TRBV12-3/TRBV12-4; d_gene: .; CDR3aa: CASSFSRYNSPLHF; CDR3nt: TGTGCCAGCAGTTTTTCACGGTATAATTCACCCCTCCACTTT
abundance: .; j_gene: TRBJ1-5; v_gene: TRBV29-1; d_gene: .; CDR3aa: CSVGHYSNQPQHF; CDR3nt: TGCAGCGTTGGACATTATAGCAATCAGCCCCAGCATTTT
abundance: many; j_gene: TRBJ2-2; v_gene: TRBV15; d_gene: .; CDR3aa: CATSRAGGELFF; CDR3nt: TGTGCCACCAGCAGAGCCGGAGGGGAGCTGTTTTTT
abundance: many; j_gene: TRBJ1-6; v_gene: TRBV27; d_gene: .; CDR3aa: CASSLTGRGSPLHF; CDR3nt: TGTGCCAGCTCCCTCACAGGGAGAGGTTCACCCCTCCACTTT
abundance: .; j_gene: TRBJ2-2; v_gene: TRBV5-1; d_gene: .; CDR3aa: CASSLATVTGELFF; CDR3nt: TGCGCCAGCAGCTTGGCCACGGTGACCGGGGAGCTGTTTTTT